The present T cell receptor beta chain was sequenced within a study of T-cell memory formation after mild COVID-19. V dropped 2 bases and J dropped 8; count of bases not matched to a gene: 3. This CDR3 comprises 14 residues. CDR1 and CDR2 (germline): MNHEY, SVGEGT. Study-wide results and caveats: Pre-infection memory harbored some responding clones, suggesting cross-reactive memory joined. Shrinking CD4+ clones were chiefly CM and EM; CD8+ ones were chiefly EMRA.

5'RACE primed from the constant segment yielded TCR alpha and TCR beta cDNA libraries bearing sample barcodes and UMIs. TCRdb reanalysed the 5' RACE reads using MiXCR and keeps one entry per CDR3 protein. The data hold 190,000 or so distinct CDR3 sequences, with about a fifth observed a single time. Worth noting for this clonotype: Antigen specificity is unknown.

The TCR sequence derives from an adult woman who had mild COVID-19 (a few samples of this study predate the infection). Cell type and time point are not known. This chain connects TRBV6-2 or TRBV6-3 to TRBJ2-1, with TRBD2 identical over 10 bases. The sequenced sample consisted of PBMCs or a T cell subset sorted from them (not recorded which). Here the CDR3 DNA reads TGTGCCAGCAGTTACGCTAGCGGGAGCTATGAGCAGTTCTTC. Its translation: CASSYASGSYEQFF.